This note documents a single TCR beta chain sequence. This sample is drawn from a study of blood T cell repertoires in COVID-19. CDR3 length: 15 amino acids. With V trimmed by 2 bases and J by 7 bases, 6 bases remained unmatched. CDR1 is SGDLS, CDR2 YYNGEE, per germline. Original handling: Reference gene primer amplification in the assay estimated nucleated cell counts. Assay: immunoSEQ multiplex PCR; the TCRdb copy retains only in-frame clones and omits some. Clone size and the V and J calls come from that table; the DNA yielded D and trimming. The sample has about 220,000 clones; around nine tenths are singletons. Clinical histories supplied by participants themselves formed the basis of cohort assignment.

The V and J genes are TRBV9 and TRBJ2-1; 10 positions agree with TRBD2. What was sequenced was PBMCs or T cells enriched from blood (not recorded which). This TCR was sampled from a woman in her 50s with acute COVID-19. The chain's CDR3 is CASSVGGLAINEQFF. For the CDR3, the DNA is TGTGCCAGCAGCGTGGGGGGACTAGCGATAAATGAGCAGTTCTTC.